This T cell receptor (beta chain) was recorded in a study of T-cell memory formation after mild COVID-19. Study-level results: Later expanders leaned CD4+, whereas day 15 to 85 contracting clones were balanced CD4/CD8. Among contracting clones, CD4+ were mainly CM/EM and CD8+ enriched in EMRA.

This clonotype has only a few counts. Its antigen is not known. TCRdb itself ran the 5' RACE reads through MiXCR, one entry per CDR3 protein. Among roughly 560,000 distinct CDR3 sequences listed, 20% were seen once. The material sequenced was PBMCs or a T cell subset sorted from them (not recorded which). This clonotype was sampled from an adult woman who had mild COVID-19 (a few samples of this study predate the infection). Cell type and time point are not known.

CDR3 protein: CASSLGSGWYEQYF. The CDR3 DNA follows: TGTGCCAGCAGCTTGGGCTCCGGGTGGTACGAGCAGTACTTC. This sequence joins TRBV5-5 and TRBJ2-7; no definite D call. The CDR3 loop spans 14 amino acids. V lost 0 bases and J 4 bases, leaving 11 bases between the germline ends. Germline V lookup: CDR1 SGHKS, CDR2 YYEKEE (reference sequence).